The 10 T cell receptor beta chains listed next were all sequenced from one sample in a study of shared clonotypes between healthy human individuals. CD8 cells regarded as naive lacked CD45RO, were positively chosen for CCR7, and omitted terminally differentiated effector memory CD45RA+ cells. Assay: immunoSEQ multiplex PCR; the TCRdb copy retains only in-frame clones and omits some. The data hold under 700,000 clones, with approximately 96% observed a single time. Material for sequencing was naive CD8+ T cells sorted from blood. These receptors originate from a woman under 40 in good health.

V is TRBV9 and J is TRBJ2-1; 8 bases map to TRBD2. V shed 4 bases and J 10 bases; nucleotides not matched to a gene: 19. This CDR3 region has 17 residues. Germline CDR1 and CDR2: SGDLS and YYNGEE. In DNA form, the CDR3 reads TGTGCCAGCAGCCTAAGACAACCCGGGACTAGAGGCTTGGAGCAGTTCTTC. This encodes CASSLRQPGTRGLEQFF.

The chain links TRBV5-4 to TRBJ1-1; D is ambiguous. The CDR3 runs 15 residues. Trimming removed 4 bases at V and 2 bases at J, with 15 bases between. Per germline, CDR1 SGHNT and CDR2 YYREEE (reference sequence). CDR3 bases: TGTGCCAGCAGCCAAAAAAGACGGATCAACACTGAAGCTTTCTTT. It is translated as CASSQKRRINTEAFF.

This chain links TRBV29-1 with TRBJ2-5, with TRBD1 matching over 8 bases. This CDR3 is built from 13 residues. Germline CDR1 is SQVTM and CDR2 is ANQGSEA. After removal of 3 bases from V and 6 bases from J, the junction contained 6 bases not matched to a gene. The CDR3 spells CSVEPGQEKTQYF. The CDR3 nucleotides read TGCAGCGTTGAGCCGGGACAGGAGAAGACCCAGTACTTC.

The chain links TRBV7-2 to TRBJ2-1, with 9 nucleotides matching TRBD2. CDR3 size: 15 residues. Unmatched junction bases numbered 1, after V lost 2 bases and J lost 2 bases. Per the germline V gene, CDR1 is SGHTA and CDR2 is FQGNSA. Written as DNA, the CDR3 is TGTGCCAGCAGCTTATTAGCGGGGGCCTACAATGAGCAGTTCTTC. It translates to CASSLLAGAYNEQFF.

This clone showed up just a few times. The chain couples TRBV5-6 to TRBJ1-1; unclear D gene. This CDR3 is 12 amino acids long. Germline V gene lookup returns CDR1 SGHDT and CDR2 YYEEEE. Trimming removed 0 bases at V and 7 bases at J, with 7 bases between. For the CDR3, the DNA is TGTGCCAGCAGCTTGGGTTCATATGAAGCTTTCTTT. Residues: CASSLGSYEAFF.

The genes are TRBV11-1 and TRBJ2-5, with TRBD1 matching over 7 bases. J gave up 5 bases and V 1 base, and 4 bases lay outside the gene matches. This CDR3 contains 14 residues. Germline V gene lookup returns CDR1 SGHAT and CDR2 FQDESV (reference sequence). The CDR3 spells CASSLVGRGETQYF. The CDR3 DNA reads TGTGCCAGCAGCTTAGTAGGCAGGGGGGAGACCCAGTACTTC.

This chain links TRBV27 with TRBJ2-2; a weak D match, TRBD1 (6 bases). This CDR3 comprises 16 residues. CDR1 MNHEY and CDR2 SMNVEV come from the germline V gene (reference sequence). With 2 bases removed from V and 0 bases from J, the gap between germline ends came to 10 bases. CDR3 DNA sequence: TGTGCCAGCAGTTTAAGCACAGGGTCGAACACCGGGGAGCTGTTTTTT. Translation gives CASSLSTGSNTGELFF.

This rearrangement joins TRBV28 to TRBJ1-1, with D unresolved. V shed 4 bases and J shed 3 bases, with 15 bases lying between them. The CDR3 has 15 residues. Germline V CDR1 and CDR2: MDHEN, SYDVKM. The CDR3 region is CASSSSITLYTEAFF. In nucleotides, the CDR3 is TGTGCCAGCAGTTCCTCGATCACGCTATACACTGAAGCTTTCTTT. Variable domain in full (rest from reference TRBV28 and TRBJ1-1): DVKVTQSSRYLVKRTGEKVFLECVQDMDHENMFWYRQDPGLGLRLIYFSYDVKMKEKGDIPEGYSVSREKKERFSLILESASTNQTSMYLCASSSSITLYTEAFFGQGTRLTVV.

CDR3 sequence: CASSGEDRVSEQYF. CDR3 bases: TGTGCCAGCAGCGGGGAGGACAGGGTCTCCGAGCAGTACTTC. The chain links TRBV7-9 to TRBJ2-7; the match to TRBD1 covers 8 bases. V shed 5 bases and J 6 bases; nucleotides not matched to a gene: 9. The CDR3 is made up of 14 amino acids. Germline CDR1 reads SEHNR; CDR2 reads FQNEAQ (reference sequence).

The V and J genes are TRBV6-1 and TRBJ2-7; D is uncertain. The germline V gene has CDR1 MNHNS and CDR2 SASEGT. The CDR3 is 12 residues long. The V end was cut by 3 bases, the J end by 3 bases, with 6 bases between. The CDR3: CASSDKGYEQYF. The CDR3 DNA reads TGTGCCAGCAGTGACAAGGGCTACGAGCAGTACTTC.